The TCR beta chain described here comes from a study of shared T cell receptors in the human thymus. TCRdb keeps only in-frame clones here, not all; method: immunoSEQ multiplex PCR. The data contain over 350,000 clones, approximately 95% of them singletons. CDR3 length: 14 amino acids. With 2 bases removed from V and 4 bases from J, the gap between germline ends came to 9 bases. CDR1 MNHEY and CDR2 SVGAGI come from the germline V gene. V gene TRBV6-5 combines with J gene TRBJ2-1; D not resolved. The sequence derives from a human donor. The sample consisted of thymocytes. In nucleotides, the CDR3 is TGTGCCAGCAGTTACAAGCAGGTATACAATGAGCAGTTCTTC. The encoded protein is CASSYKQVYNEQFF.